One sample yielded the 30 T cell receptor beta chains listed below, sequenced in a study of identical twins. TCRdb processed the 5' RACE reads anew with MiXCR; each CDR3 protein has one entry. The table lists under 300,000 distinct CDR3 sequences, about 14% of them singletons. The specimen was memory (CD45RO+) T cells sorted from blood. These receptors came from a young woman in good health.

This clonotype has a handful of counts. V gene TRBV7-2 combines with J gene TRBJ2-5; 11 positions agree with TRBD2. J was trimmed by 1 base and V by 2 bases; bases with no gene match: 3. From germline, CDR1 is SGHTA and CDR2 FQGNSA. This CDR3 is 16 amino acids long. In nucleotides, the CDR3 is TGTGCCAGCAGCTTATCTCTAGCGGGAGGCCAAGAGACCCAGTACTTC. This codes for CASSLSLAGGQETQYF.

This rearrangement joins TRBV7-2 to TRBJ1-2, with 7 bases that match TRBD1. This CDR3 is built from 15 residues. Germline V gene lookup returns CDR1 SGHTA and CDR2 FQGNSA. V gave up 5 bases and J gave up 7 bases; unmatched junction bases: 13. The CDR3 sequence: CASSPRQGLAFGYTF. The CDR3 DNA reads as TGTGCCAGCAGCCCTCGACAGGGTCTGGCTTTTGGCTACACCTTC.

The gene calls are TRBV29-1 and TRBJ2-2; D is ambiguous. Trimming took 1 base from V and 5 from J, leaving 5 bases between them. Germline V gene data show CDR1 as SQVTM and CDR2 as ANQGSEA. This CDR3 contains 12 residues. In nucleotides, the CDR3 is TGCAGCGTTGAAGTAGAAACCGGGGAGCTGTTTTTT. It specifies CSVEVETGELFF.

This clonotype has just a few counts. The rearrangement uses TRBV5-8 and TRBJ2-7; tentatively, D is TRBD1 or TRBD2 (5 bases each). Trimming removed 2 bases from V and 3 bases from J, with 15 bases in between. The CDR3 length is 15 residues. In germline, CDR1 is SGHTS, CDR2 YDEGEE. The CDR3 DNA sequence: TGTGCCAGCAGCTTAAGGGGAGTCGGAGGCTACGAGCAGTACTTC. Amino acids: CASSLRGVGGYEQYF. Filled out from reference TRBV5-8 and TRBJ2-7, the complete variable domain reads EAGVTQSPTHLIKTRGQQATLRCSPISGHTSVYWYQQALGLGLQFLLWYDEGEERNRGNFPPRFSGRQFPNYSSELNVNALELEDSALYLCASSLRGVGGYEQYFGPGTRLTVT.

The table lists this clonotype with many counts. The chain recombines TRBV10-3 with TRBJ1-2; D gene uncertain. V lost 2 bases and J lost 0, with 1 base in between. The CDR3 length is 12 residues. From germline, CDR1 is ENHRY and CDR2 SYGVKD. The CDR3 loop is CAISETNYGYTF. In DNA, the CDR3 is TGTGCCATCAGTGAGACTAACTATGGCTACACCTTC.

This clonotype was observed a few times. The chain joins TRBV9 to TRBJ2-1; TRBD2 aligns across 12 bases. The CDR3 covers 15 residues. V lost 0 bases and J lost 7; bases outside the gene matches: 2. Germline V lookup: CDR1 SGDLS, CDR2 YYNGEE. The CDR3 region has the DNA TGTGCCAGCAGCGTAGAAACTAGCGGGAGGAATGAGCAGTTCTTC. It translates to CASSVETSGRNEQFF.

This clonotype was picked up many times. This chain connects TRBV6-2 or TRBV6-3 to TRBJ2-1; 7 nucleotides align to TRBD2. V dropped 0 bases and J dropped 4; count of bases not matched to a gene: 9. The CDR3 sequence is 17 residues long. Germline assignment: CDR1 MNHEY and CDR2 SVGEGT. CDR3 nucleotide sequence: TGTGCCAGCAGTTACTCGAGGGGCGGGAGCAATTACAATGAGCAGTTCTTC. The encoded protein is CASSYSRGGSNYNEQFF.

The CDR3 region is CASRKSGEQFF. The CDR3 nucleotides read TGTGCCAGCAGGAAATCAGGGGAGCAGTTCTTC. The chain combines TRBV12-3 or TRBV12-4 with TRBJ2-1; D might be TRBD1 (5 bases). Trimming pared 6 bases from V and 10 bases from J, leaving 10 bases between. The CDR3 runs to 11 residues.

This clonotype was detected only a few times. The chain uses TRBV6-5 and TRBJ2-7; D is unclear. CDR3 length: 10 amino acids. CDR1 and CDR2 from the germline V gene are MNHEY and SVGAGI. The V end was cut by 6 bases, the J end by 5 bases, with 5 bases between. The DNA of the CDR3 is TGTGCCAGCAGGGAGCACGAGCAGTACTTC. It specifies CASREHEQYF.

This clonotype has only a few counts. The genes are TRBV12-3 or TRBV12-4 and TRBJ1-5; possible D gene TRBD1, 5 bases. CDR3 length: 15 residues. Trimming pared 3 bases from V and 4 bases from J, leaving 13 bases between. CDR3 sequence (DNA): TGTGCCAGCAGTTTGGCAGGGAAGGGGAATCAGCCCCAGCATTTT. This encodes CASSLAGKGNQPQHF.

V and J are TRBV20-1 and TRBJ2-3; D remains unclear. The germline CDR1 and CDR2 sequences are DFQATT and SNEGSKA (reference sequence). CDR3 length: 14 amino acids. V lost 6 bases and J lost 2, with 15 bases in between. The CDR3: CSAMGTAPTDTQYF. The CDR3 DNA reads as TGCAGTGCCATGGGAACGGCCCCCACAGATACGCAGTATTTT.

CDR3 in DNA: TGCGCCAGCAGCTTGACTCTCGGATTCTATGGCTACACCTTC. It codes for CASSLTLGFYGYTF. The genes are TRBV5-1 and TRBJ1-2; D remains unclear. The CDR3 is 14 residues long. CDR1 and CDR2 from the germline V gene are SGHRS and YFSETQ. Trimming removed 1 base at V and 4 bases at J, with 11 bases between.

In its sample, this clonotype was seen a few times. This rearrangement joins TRBV6-1 to TRBJ2-1; 11 bases match TRBD2. After removal of 1 base from V and 6 bases from J, the junction contained 2 bases not matched to a gene. The length of the CDR3 is 15 residues. Germline assignment: CDR1 MNHNS and CDR2 SASEGT. Written as DNA, the CDR3 is TGTGCCAGCAGTGAAGTAGCGGGAGGGCCCAATGAGCAGTTCTTC. Its protein product is CASSEVAGGPNEQFF.

This clonotype was recorded at least ten times. The CDR3 DNA follows: TGTGCCAGCAGCCGCGGAGATGGCACGGCTTTCTTT. Amino acid sequence: CASSRGDGTAFF. The chain joins TRBV5-5 to TRBJ1-1; D not resolved. The CDR3 is 12 residues long. Trimming pared 4 bases from V and 11 bases from J, leaving 15 bases between. Per germline, CDR1 SGHKS and CDR2 YYEKEE (reference sequence). Based on the CDR3 plus reference TRBV5-5 and TRBJ1-1, the full variable domain is DAGVTQSPTHLIKTRGQQVTLRCSPISGHKSVSWYQQVLGQGPQFIFQYYEKEERGRGNFPDRFSARQFPNYSSELNVNALLLGDSALYLCASSRGDGTAFFGQGTRLTVV.

V and J are TRBV1 and TRBJ2-3; TRBD1 was called by the table and not checked on the DNA. TRBV1 corresponds to a pseudogene. CDR3 length equals 18 residues. CDR3 sequence: CTSSQKEGGRPVTDTQYF. CDR3 in DNA: TGCACCAGCAGCCAAAAGGAGGGGGGCCGCCCGGTAACCGATACGCAGTATTTT.

This clonotype occurred many times. This chain joins TRBV7-2 and TRBJ2-1; TRBD1 is a possible D gene (6 bases). This CDR3 region has 15 residues. Germline V gene data show CDR1 as SGHTA and CDR2 as FQGNSA. V was trimmed by 5 bases and J by 9 bases, leaving 20 bases between them. DNA for the CDR3: TGTGCCAGCAGCGTAGGGGGTAGCAGAAACATTGAGCAGTTCTTC. This codes for CASSVGGSRNIEQFF.

The chain uses TRBV2 and TRBJ2-3; 9 bases align to TRBD1. CDR1 is SNHLY and CDR2 is FYNNEI in the germline V gene. The CDR3 is 15 amino acids. Unmatched junction bases numbered 13, after V lost 7 bases and J lost 8 bases. CDR3 sequence: CASTGTGMLGSTQYF. The DNA for the CDR3 is TGTGCCAGCACGGGGACAGGGATGTTGGGAAGTACGCAGTATTTT.

This rearrangement joins TRBV29-1 to TRBJ2-1; unclear D gene. The V and J ends lost 5 bases and 0 bases respectively, with 17 bases between them. Looked up from germline, CDR1 is SQVTM and CDR2 is ANQGSEA. The length of the CDR3 is 16 residues. In DNA, the CDR3 is TGCAGCGTTATGGCAGCTGATTCAAGCTCCTACAATGAGCAGTTCTTC. Translation gives CSVMAADSSSYNEQFF.

This clonotype has more than one count but fewer than ten. The DNA for the CDR3 is TGTGCCAGCAGCACCCGACAGGACGAGCAGTACTTC. It encodes CASSTRQDEQYF. The chain couples TRBV11-2 to TRBJ2-7; D possibly corresponds to TRBD1 (6 bases). Trimming took off 5 bases at V and 5 bases at J, with 10 bases between the two ends. Germline V gene data show CDR1 as SGHAT and CDR2 as FQNNGV. The length of the CDR3 is 12 residues.

This clonotype came up many times. This chain uses TRBV7-2 with TRBJ1-5; no reliable D call. The germline V gene encodes CDR1 SGHTA and CDR2 FQGNSA. The CDR3 has 13 amino acids. Trimming cost V 4 bases and J 6 bases, with 10 bases left between them. Written as DNA, the CDR3 is TGTGCCAGCAGCTCGTCCGGCAGTCAGCCCCAGCATTTT. Residues: CASSSSGSQPQHF.

The chain uses TRBV5-5 and TRBJ2-7; tentatively, D is TRBD1 (5 bases). The length of the CDR3 is 16 residues. The V end was cut by 0 bases, the J end by 0 bases, with 13 bases between. Germline V gene lookup returns CDR1 SGHKS and CDR2 YYEKEE (reference sequence). The CDR3 nucleotides are TGTGCCAGCAGCTTGGCCCCAGGGATAAGCTCCTACGAGCAGTACTTC. Protein sequence: CASSLAPGISSYEQYF.

This chain connects TRBV29-1 to TRBJ2-3; 12 bases are shared with TRBD2. CDR1 SQVTM and CDR2 ANQGSEA come from the germline V gene. This CDR3 spans 15 amino acids. Losses at the gene ends were 7 bases for V and 2 bases for J; bases not matched to a gene: 7. The CDR3 sequence is CSADGLAGPTDTQYF. The CDR3 DNA is TGCAGCGCAGATGGACTAGCGGGGCCCACAGATACGCAGTATTTT.

This clonotype was observed at least ten times. The gene calls are TRBV5-1 and TRBJ2-7, with 11 bases aligning to TRBD2. V lost 2 bases and J lost 3; bases outside the gene matches: 1. Germline V gives CDR1 SGHRS, CDR2 YFSETQ. The CDR3 consists of 14 residues. CDR3 in DNA: TGCGCCAGCAGCTTCGGACTAGCGGGCTACGAGCAGTACTTC. This translates into CASSFGLAGYEQYF.

This clonotype showed up just a few times. This chain uses TRBV10-3 with TRBJ2-3, with D uncertain. Germline V gene sequence: CDR1 ENHRY, CDR2 SYGVKD. The CDR3 has 16 amino acids. V was pared by 3 bases and J by 1 base, with 14 bases between. The CDR3 reads CAISDRAPPGTDTQYF. CDR3 coding DNA: TGTGCCATCAGTGATCGGGCGCCGCCCGGCACAGATACGCAGTATTTT.

The gene calls are TRBV6-5 and TRBJ1-3; 11 positions agree with TRBD1. The CDR3 is made up of 16 amino acids. Germline V CDR1 and CDR2: MNHEY, SVGAGI. J lost 0 bases, V lost 2 bases, and 0 bases had no gene match. CDR3 sequence reads: CASSYGTGGSGNTIYF. The CDR3 DNA is TGTGCCAGCAGTTACGGGACAGGGGGCTCTGGAAACACCATATATTTT.

This clonotype was counted many times. V and J are TRBV7-8 and TRBJ2-2, with D perhaps given as TRBD1 or TRBD2 (6 bases each). Germline V CDR1 and CDR2: SGHVS, FQNEAQ. This CDR3 region has 16 residues. Trimming shortened V by 0 bases and J by 5 bases, and 13 bases separated the two germline ends. The CDR3 DNA follows: TGTGCCAGCAGCTTAGCGGGGGGCCATAGGACCGGGGAGCTGTTTTTT. This sequence encodes CASSLAGGHRTGELFF.

This clonotype was picked up a small number of times. V and J are TRBV3-1 and TRBJ2-1; D perhaps matches TRBD1 (6 bases). V was clipped by 1 base and J by 10 bases, with 14 bases between them. The CDR3 runs 14 residues. Germline CDR1 reads LGHDT; CDR2 reads YNNKEL (reference sequence). CDR3 DNA: TGTGCCAGCAGCCAAGGAGTAATGAGGGGGGAGCAGTTCTTC. It translates to CASSQGVMRGEQFF.

This clonotype was detected many times. J is TRBJ2-3 and V is TRBV5-1; 8 nucleotides align to TRBD2. The CDR3 is 19 amino acids. V shed 2 bases, J shed 0 bases, and the junction held 14 bases outside the gene matches. CDR1 and CDR2 (germline): SGHRS, YFSETQ. CDR3 residues: CASSFSREGGGLSTDTQYF. CDR3 DNA: TGCGCCAGCAGCTTCTCTCGGGAGGGAGGGGGACTAAGCACAGATACGCAGTATTTT.

The chain has TRBV20-1 and TRBJ2-7; 10 bases line up with TRBD2. V shed 3 bases and J 5 bases; nucleotides not matched to a gene: 4. Germline lookup yields CDR1 DFQATT and CDR2 SNEGSKA (reference sequence). The CDR3 contains 13 residues. This chain's CDR3 is CSASSSGRHEQYF. DNA of the CDR3: TGCAGTGCTAGTTCTAGCGGGAGACACGAGCAGTACTTC.

This clonotype was seen only a few times. The gene calls are TRBV6-1 and TRBJ2-3, with D possibly called TRBD1 or TRBD2 (6 bases each). This CDR3 is built from 17 residues. Trimming stripped 7 bases from V and 2 bases from J, with 22 bases between. In germline, CDR1 is MNHNS, CDR2 SASEGT. CDR3 sequence: CASKGGTIDRSTDTQYF. The CDR3 DNA reads TGTGCCAGCAAGGGGGGAACTATTGACAGGTCCACAGATACGCAGTATTTT.